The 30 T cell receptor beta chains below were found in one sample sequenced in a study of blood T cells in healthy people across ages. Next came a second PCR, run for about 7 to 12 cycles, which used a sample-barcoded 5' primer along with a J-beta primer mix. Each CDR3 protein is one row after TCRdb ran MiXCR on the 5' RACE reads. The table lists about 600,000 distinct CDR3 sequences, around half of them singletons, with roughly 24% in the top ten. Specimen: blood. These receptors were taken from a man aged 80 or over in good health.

As DNA, the CDR3 is TGCAGTGCTAGAGATCGACGCGGACTAGCGGGTTTAGAGACCCAGTACTTC. Encoded protein: CSARDRRGLAGLETQYF. The genes are TRBV20-1 and TRBJ2-5; 11 bases fit TRBD2. V shed 0 bases, J shed 4 bases, and the junction held 10 bases outside the gene matches. This CDR3 has 17 amino acids. The germline CDR1 and CDR2 sequences are DFQATT and SNEGSKA (reference sequence).

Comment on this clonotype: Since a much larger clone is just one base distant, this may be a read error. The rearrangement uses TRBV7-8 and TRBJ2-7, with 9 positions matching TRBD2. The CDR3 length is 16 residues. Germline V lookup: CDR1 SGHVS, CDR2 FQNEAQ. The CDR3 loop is CASSSLPGLASYERYF. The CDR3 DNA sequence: TGTGCCAGCAGCTCCTTGCCGGGACTAGCATCCTACGAGCGGTACTTC.

This CDR3 is CSARDGINEQFF. The CDR3 bases are TGCAGTGCTAGAGATGGTATCAATGAGCAGTTCTTC. This chain connects TRBV20-1 to TRBJ2-1, with unresolved D. Trimming shortened V by 0 bases and J by 6 bases, and 6 bases separated the two germline ends. The CDR3 totals 12 residues. CDR1 and CDR2 (germline): DFQATT, SNEGSKA (reference sequence).

CDR3 in DNA: TGCGCCAGCAGCTCCCAGCCCTCCGGAGGGACTGAAGCTTTCTTT. Protein: CASSSQPSGGTEAFF. The V call is TRBV5-1, the J call TRBJ1-1; no reliable D call. The CDR3 is 15 amino acids. The V end lost 3 bases, the J end lost 5 bases, and 17 bases lay between the germline ends. The germline gives CDR1 SGHRS, CDR2 YFSETQ.

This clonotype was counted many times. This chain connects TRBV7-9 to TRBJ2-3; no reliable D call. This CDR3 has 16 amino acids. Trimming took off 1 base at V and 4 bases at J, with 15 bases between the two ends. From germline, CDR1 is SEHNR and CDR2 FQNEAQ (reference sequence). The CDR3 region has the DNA TGTGCCAGCAGCTTAGTACTGGCCGGTGCGGCAGATACGCAGTATTTT. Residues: CASSLVLAGAADTQYF. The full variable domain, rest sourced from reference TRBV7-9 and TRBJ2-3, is DTGVSQNPRHKITKRGQNVTFRCDPISEHNRLYWYRQTLGQGPEFLTYFQNEAQLEKSRLLSDRFSAERPKGSFSTLEIQRTEQGDSAMYLCASSLVLAGAADTQYFGPGTRLTVL.

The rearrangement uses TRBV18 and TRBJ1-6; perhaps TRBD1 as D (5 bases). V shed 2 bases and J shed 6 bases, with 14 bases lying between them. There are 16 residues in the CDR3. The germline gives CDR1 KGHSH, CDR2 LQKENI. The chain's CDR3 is CASSPARAQGNSPLHF. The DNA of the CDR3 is TGTGCCAGCTCACCAGCCCGCGCCCAGGGTAATTCACCCCTCCACTTT.

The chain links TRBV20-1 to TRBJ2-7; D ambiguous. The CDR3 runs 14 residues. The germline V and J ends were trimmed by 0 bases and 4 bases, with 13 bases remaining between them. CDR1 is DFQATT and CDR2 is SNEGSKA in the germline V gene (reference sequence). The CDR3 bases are TGCAGTGCTAGAGATTCCCTACGAACGTACGAGCAGTACTTC. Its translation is CSARDSLRTYEQYF.

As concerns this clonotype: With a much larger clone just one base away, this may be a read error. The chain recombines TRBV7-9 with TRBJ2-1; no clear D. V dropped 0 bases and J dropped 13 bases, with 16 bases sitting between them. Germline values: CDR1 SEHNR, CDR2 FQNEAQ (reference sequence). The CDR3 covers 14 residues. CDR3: CASSLARSPETQFF. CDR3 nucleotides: TGTGCCAGCAGCTTAGCCCGTAGTCCGGAGACCCAGTTCTTC.

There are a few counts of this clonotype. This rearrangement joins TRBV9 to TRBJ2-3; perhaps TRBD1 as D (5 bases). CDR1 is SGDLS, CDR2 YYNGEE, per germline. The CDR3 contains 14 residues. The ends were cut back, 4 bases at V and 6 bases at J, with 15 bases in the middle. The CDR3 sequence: CASSPRDLGDTQYF. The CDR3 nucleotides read TGTGCCAGCAGCCCCAGGGATTTGGGGGATACGCAGTATTTT.

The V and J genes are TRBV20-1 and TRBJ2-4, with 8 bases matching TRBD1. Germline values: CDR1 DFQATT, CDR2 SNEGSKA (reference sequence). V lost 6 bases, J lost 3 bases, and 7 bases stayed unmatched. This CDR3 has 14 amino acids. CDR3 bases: TGCAGTGCGGACGACAGGGGAGGCAAAAACATTCAGTACTTC. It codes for CSADDRGGKNIQYF.

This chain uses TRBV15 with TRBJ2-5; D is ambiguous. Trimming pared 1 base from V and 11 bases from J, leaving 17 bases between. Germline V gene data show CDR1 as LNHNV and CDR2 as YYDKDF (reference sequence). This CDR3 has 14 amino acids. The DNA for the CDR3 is TGTGCCACCAGCAGAGTTGGGATCGAGAAAGAGCAGTACTTC. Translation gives CATSRVGIEKEQYF.

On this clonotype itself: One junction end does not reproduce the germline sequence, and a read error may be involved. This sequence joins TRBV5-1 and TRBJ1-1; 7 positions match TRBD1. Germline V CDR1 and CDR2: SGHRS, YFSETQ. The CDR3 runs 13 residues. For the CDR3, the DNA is TGCGTCAGCAGCAACAGGGGTGGGACTGAAGCTTTCTTT. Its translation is CVSSNRGGTEAFF.

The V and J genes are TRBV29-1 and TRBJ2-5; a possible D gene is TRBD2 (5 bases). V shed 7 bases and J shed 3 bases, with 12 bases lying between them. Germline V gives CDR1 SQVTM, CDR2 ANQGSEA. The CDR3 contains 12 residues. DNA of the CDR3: TGCAGCGGCGGGCCGCAAAAAGAGACCCAGTACTTC. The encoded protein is CSGGPQKETQYF.

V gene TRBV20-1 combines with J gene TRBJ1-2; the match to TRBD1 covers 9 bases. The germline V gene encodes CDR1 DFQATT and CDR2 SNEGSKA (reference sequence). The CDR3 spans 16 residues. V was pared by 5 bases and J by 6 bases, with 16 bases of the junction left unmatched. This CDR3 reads CSAEGGQGPARHGYTF. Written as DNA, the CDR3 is TGCAGTGCTGAGGGTGGACAGGGGCCCGCGAGGCATGGCTACACCTTC.

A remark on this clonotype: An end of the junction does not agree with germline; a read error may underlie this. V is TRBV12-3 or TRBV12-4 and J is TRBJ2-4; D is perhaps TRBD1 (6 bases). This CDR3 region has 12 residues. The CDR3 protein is CASSLGGGIRYF. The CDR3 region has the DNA TGTGCCAGCAGTTTAGGTGGGGGCATTCGGTACTTC.

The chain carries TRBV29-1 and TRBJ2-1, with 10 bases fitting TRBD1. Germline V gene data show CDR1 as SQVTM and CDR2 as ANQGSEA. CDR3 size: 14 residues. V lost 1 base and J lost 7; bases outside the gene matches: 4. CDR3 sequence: CSVEGTGGWNEQFF. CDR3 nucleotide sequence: TGCAGCGTTGAAGGGACAGGGGGATGGAATGAGCAGTTCTTC.

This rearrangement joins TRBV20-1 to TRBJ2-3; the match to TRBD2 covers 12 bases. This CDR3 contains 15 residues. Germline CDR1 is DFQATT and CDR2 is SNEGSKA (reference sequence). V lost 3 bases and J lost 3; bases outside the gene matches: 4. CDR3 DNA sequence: TGCAGTGCTAGCCCCGGGACTAGCGGGACAGATACGCAGTATTTT. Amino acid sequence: CSASPGTSGTDTQYF.

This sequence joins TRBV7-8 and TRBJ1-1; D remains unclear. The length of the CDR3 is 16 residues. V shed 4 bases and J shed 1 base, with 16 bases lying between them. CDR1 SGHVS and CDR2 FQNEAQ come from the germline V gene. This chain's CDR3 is CASSSTALSPNTEAFF. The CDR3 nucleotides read TGTGCCAGCAGCTCAACAGCTTTATCACCGAACACTGAAGCTTTCTTT.

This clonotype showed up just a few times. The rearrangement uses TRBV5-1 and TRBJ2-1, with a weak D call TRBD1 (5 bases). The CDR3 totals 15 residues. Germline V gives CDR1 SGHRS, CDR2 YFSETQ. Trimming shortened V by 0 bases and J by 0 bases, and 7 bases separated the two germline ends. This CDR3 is CASSLGGDSYNEQFF. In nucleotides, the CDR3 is TGCGCCAGCAGCTTGGGGGGCGACTCCTACAATGAGCAGTTCTTC.

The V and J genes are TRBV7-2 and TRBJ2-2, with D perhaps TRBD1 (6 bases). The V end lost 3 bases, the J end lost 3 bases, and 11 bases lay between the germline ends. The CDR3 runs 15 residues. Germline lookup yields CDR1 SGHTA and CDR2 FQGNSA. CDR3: CASSLGAMDTGELFF. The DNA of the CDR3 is TGTGCCAGCAGCTTGGGGGCCATGGACACCGGGGAGCTGTTTTTT.

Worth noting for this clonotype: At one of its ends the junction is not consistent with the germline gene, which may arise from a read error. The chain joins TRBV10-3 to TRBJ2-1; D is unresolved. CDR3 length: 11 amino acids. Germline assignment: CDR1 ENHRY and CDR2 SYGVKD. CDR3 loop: CASSGRDEQFF. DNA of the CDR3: TGTGCCAGCAGTGGACGCGATGAGCAGTTCTTC.

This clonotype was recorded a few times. DNA of the CDR3: TGTGCCAGCAGCTTATACGCCGGAGTTGTGCAGTACTTC. It is translated as CASSLYAGVVQYF. The chain carries TRBV7-2 and TRBJ2-4; no definite D call. This CDR3 has 13 amino acids. V was trimmed by 2 bases and J by 13 bases, leaving 15 bases between them. Germline CDR1 SGHTA, CDR2 FQGNSA.

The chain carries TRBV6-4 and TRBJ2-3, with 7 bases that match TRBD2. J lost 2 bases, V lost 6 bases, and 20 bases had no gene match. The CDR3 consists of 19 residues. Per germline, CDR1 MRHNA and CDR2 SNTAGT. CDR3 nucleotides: TGTGCCAGCAGGGAAGAGTTGACCCTGGATAGCGGGCACACAGATACGCAGTATTTT. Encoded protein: CASREELTLDSGHTDTQYF.

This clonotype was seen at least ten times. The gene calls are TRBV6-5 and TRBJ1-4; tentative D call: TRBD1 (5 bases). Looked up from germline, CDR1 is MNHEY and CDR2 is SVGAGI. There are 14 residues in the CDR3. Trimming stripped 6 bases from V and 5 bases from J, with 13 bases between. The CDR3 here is CASRSGTENEKLFF. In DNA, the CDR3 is TGTGCCAGCAGGTCCGGGACGGAAAATGAAAAACTGTTTTTT.

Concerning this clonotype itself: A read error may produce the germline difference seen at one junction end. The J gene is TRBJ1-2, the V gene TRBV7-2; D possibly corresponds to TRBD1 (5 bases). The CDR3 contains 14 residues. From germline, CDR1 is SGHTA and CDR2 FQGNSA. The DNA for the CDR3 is TGTGCCTGCAGCCCGGACATCAGCCGCTATGGCTACACCTTC. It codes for CACSPDISRYGYTF.

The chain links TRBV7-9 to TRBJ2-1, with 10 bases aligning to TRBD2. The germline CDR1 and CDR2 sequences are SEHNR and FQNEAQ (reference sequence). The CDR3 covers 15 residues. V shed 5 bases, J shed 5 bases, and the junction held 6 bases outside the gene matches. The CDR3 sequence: CASSPSGRENNEQFF. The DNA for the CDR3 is TGTGCCAGCAGCCCGAGCGGGAGGGAAAACAATGAGCAGTTCTTC.

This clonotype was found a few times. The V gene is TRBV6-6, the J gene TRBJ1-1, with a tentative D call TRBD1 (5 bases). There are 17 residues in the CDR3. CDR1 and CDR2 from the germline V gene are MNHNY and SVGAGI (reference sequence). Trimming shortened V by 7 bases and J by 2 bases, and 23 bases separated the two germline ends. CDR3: CASKKSGTDIYNTEAFF. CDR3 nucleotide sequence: TGTGCCAGCAAAAAATCCGGGACGGATATTTATAACACTGAAGCTTTCTTT.

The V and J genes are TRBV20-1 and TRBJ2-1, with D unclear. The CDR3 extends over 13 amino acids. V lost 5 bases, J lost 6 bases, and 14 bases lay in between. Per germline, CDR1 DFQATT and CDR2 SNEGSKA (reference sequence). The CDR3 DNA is TGCAGTGCTCCGCGGATGGGCCCCAATGAGCAGTTCTTC. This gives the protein CSAPRMGPNEQFF.

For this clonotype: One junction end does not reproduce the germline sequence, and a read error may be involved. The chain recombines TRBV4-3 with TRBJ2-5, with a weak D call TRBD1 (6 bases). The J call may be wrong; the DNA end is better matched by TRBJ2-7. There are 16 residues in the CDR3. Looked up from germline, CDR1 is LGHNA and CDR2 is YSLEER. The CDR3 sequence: CASNQALRQATAEQYF. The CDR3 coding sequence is TGCGCCAGCAACCAAGCCCTGCGACAGGCTACGGCCGAGCAGTACTTC.

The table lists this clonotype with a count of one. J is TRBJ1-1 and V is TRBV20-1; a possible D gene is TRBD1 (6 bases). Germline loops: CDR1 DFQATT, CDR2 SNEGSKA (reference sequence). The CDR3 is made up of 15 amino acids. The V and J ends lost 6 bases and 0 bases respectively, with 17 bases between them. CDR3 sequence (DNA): TGCAGTGCCCCGGACAGACAACACATGAACACTGAAGCTTTCTTT. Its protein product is CSAPDRQHMNTEAFF.